Listed below are T cell receptor beta chains from one sample, sequenced in a study of blood T cell repertoires in COVID-19. TCRdb's copy holds only in-frame clones and misses some; the assay was immunoSEQ multiplex PCR. The sample has 150,000 to 200,000 clones, approximately 85% seen once. Sequencing was performed on peripheral blood. Receptors originate from an elderly man with COVID-19, enrolled during active disease. The CDR3 runs from the conserved cysteine through the conserved F or W. D genes are given only for firm matches. Size values are once, few and many counts, or a class for expanded clones, and some rows have none.

j_call d_call clone_size v_call cdr3_nt cdr3_aa
TRBJ2-2 NA NA TRBV7-6 TGTGCCAGCAGCCGGACCCCTCCGGGGAAAGGCCCTACCGGGGAGCTGTTTTTT CASSRTPPGKGPTGELFF
TRBJ2-5 TRBD2 once TRBV10-3 TGTGCCATCAGTGACACTAGCGCGGGTGAGACCCAGTACTTC CAISDTSAGETQYF
TRBJ1-6 TRBD1 NA TRBV6-5 TGTGCCAGCAGGACAGGGGCGGTACGGTCACCCCTCCACTTT CASRTGAVRSPLHF
TRBJ1-2 TRBD1 NA TRBV18 TGTGCCAGCTCACCACTGACAGGGGGTTTTCACACCTTC CASSPLTGGFHTF
TRBJ2-3 NA NA TRBV6-2/TRBV6-3 TGTGCCAGCAGGTACACTAGCAGCGATACGCAGTATTTT CASRYTSSDTQYF
TRBJ2-7 TRBD1 NA TRBV19 TGTGCCAGTAGTATTTATGGGACAGACCCCTACGAGCAGTACTTC CASSIYGTDPYEQYF
TRBJ1-5 NA NA TRBV7-2 TGTGCCAGCAGCACGACTCAAAATCAGCCCCAGCATTTT CASSTTQNQPQHF
TRBJ1-1 NA once TRBV2 TGTGCCAGCACCACCCGGAGACAGGAGAACACTGAAGCTTTCTTT CASTTRRQENTEAFF
TRBJ2-3 TRBD1 NA TRBV6-1 TGTGCCAGCAGTGCCCGGACAGGGAGAAGCACAGATACGCAGTATTTT CASSARTGRSTDTQYF
TRBJ1-2 TRBD1 NA TRBV18 TGTGCCAGCTCACCGGACAGGGGTGCTAACTATGGCTACACCTTC CASSPDRGANYGYTF
TRBJ2-5 NA NA TRBV12-3/TRBV12-4 TGTGCCAGCAACCCCTTCCCGGGGAAGACCCAGTACTTC CASNPFPGKTQYF
TRBJ1-3 TRBD1 NA TRBV5-1 TGCGCCAGCAGCCATACAGGGGGGTCCTCTGGAAACACCATATATTTT CASSHTGGSSGNTIYF
TRBJ2-1 TRBD2 NA TRBV6-5 TGTGCCAGCAGTCCCCGGGGCGCGGGGGGGGCCAAGCAGTTCTTC CASSPRGAGGAKQFF
TRBJ2-3 NA NA TRBV11-2 TGTGCCAGCAGCTCCAGGGCCCTCACAGATACGCAGTATTTT CASSSRALTDTQYF
TRBJ2-1 TRBD2 NA TRBV25-1 TGTGCCAGCAGAGGACTAGCGGGGGCCCACTACAATGAGCAGTTCTTC CASRGLAGAHYNEQFF
TRBJ2-3 TRBD2 NA TRBV9 TGTGCCAGCAGCGTAGGACTAGCGGGGATGGATACGCAGTATTTT CASSVGLAGMDTQYF
TRBJ2-1 NA NA TRBV7-3 TGTGCCAGCAGCTTAACGAACGACTACGGGACAAAAGAGGGTGAGCAGTTCTTC CASSLTNDYGTKEGEQFF
TRBJ1-4 TRBD1 NA TRBV5-1 TGCGCCAGCAGCCCCGGGACAGGGAGTGAAAAACTGTTTTTT CASSPGTGSEKLFF
TRBJ1-3 TRBD1 NA TRBV10-3 TGTGCCATCAGTGTGACAGGGACAATATATTTT CAISVTGTIYF
TRBJ2-5 NA NA TRBV7-8 TGTGCCAGCAGCTTTTGGGGGGGCCGCCAAGAGACCCAGTACTTC CASSFWGGRQETQYF
TRBJ1-1 TRBD1 NA TRBV7-2 TGTGCCAGCAGCTCGATGACAGGGTACACTGAAGCTTTCTTT CASSSMTGYTEAFF
TRBJ1-5 NA NA TRBV3-1/TRBV3-2 TGTGCCAGCAGCCAAGAAACGGAGGGGAATCAGCCCCAGCATTTT CASSQETEGNQPQHF
TRBJ1-4 TRBD1 NA TRBV5-1 TGCGCCAGCAGCAGGGACAGTGTCACTAATGAAAAACTGTTTTTT CASSRDSVTNEKLFF
TRBJ1-2 NA NA TRBV5-1 TGCGCCAGCAGCTTAAGGGGTTCAGGGGCTGAGGGCTACACCTTC CASSLRGSGAEGYTF
TRBJ2-2 NA NA TRBV10-2 TGCGCCAGCAGTGTAAGAAGTCAGGACACCGGGGAGCTGTTTTTT CASSVRSQDTGELFF
TRBJ2-5 TRBD2 NA TRBV9 TGTGCCAGCAGCGTAGGGGCTAGCGGGGGCCCAGAGACCCAGTACTTC CASSVGASGGPETQYF
TRBJ1-1 NA NA TRBV4-2 TGTGCCAGCAGCCAAGGGGCCAGGATGAACACTGAAGCTTTCTTT CASSQGARMNTEAFF
TRBJ1-2 NA NA TRBV7-9 TGTGCCAGCAGCTTAGAGGAAAGGGGATGGCCATATGGCTACACCTTC CASSLEERGWPYGYTF
TRBJ2-7 NA NA TRBV19 TGTGCCAGTAGTATAGGGAGCTCCTACGAGCAGTACTTC CASSIGSSYEQYF
TRBJ1-5 NA once TRBV2 TGTGCCAGCAGTGAAGAAACGGCGGGCAATCAGCCCCAGCATTTT CASSEETAGNQPQHF
TRBJ1-5 NA NA TRBV12-3/TRBV12-4 TGTGCCAGCACCGTTGGGGCTCAGCCCCAGCATTTT CASTVGAQPQHF
TRBJ2-7 TRBD1 few TRBV6-5 TGTGCCAGCAGATCGACAGGGTCGTTCTTGGAGCAGTACTTC CASRSTGSFLEQYF
TRBJ2-1 TRBD2 NA TRBV3-1/TRBV3-2 TGTGCCAGCAGCCAAGAGGGGCGGGGGGTCGACAATGAGCAGTTCTTC CASSQEGRGVDNEQFF
TRBJ1-3 NA NA TRBV5-5 TGTGCCAGCAGCATTCTAGGGGGATCTGGAAACACCATATATTTT CASSILGGSGNTIYF
TRBJ2-7 NA NA TRBV5-6 TGTGCCAGCAGCTTGGACAGGTCCTACGAGCAGTACTTC CASSLDRSYEQYF
TRBJ1-5 TRBD1 NA TRBV28 TGTGCCAGCAGTATGGGGACAGTTGGACAGCCCCAGCATTTT CASSMGTVGQPQHF
TRBJ1-2 NA NA TRBV13 TGTGCCAGCAGTCCAGGGACACCTCCTTCCTATGGCTACACCTTC CASSPGTPPSYGYTF
TRBJ2-7 NA NA TRBV6-4 TGTGCCACCAGCCAAGGGGATTCCTACGAGCAGTACTTC CATSQGDSYEQYF
TRBJ1-5 NA once TRBV6-1 TGTGCCAGCAGTGAAGGGGGGGGTATTCAGCCCCAGCATTTT CASSEGGGIQPQHF
TRBJ2-7 NA NA TRBV6-6 TGTGCCAGCAGAACCCGGGTCCAGAGGTACGAGCAGTACTTC CASRTRVQRYEQYF
TRBJ2-5 TRBD1 once TRBV9 TGTGCCAGCAGCGCCACAGGGGCTGCATTAGGGGAGACCCAGTACTTC CASSATGAALGETQYF
TRBJ2-7 NA NA TRBV27 TGTGCCAGCAGTTCGGAGGTCGGCTACGAGCAGTACTTC CASSSEVGYEQYF
TRBJ1-1 NA NA TRBV18 TGTGCCAGCTCACCTCCGGCACAGGGTCCCAGTGAAGCTTTCTTT CASSPPAQGPSEAFF
TRBJ1-2 TRBD1 NA TRBV18 TGTGCCAGCTCACCGACCTCGGGACAGGGGGCCTCTGGCTACACCTTC CASSPTSGQGASGYTF
TRBJ2-7 NA NA TRBV11-2 TGTGCCAGCAGCTTAGGCTTCCAATACGGGCAGTACTTC CASSLGFQYGQYF